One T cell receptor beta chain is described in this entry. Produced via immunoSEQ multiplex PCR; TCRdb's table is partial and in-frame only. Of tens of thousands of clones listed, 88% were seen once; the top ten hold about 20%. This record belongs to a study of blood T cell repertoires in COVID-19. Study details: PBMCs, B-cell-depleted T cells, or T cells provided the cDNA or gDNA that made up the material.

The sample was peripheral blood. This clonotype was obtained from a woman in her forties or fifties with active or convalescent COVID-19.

The CDR3 region has the DNA TGTGCCAGCAGCTATCAAGGCCGGGGACTTTATAATTCACCCCTCCACTTT. This gives the protein CASSYQGRGLYNSPLHF. The V gene is TRBV7-9, the J gene TRBJ1-6; D may be TRBD1 (5 bases). The CDR3 is made up of 17 amino acids. V was shortened by 4 bases and J by 4 bases, with 17 bases between the two germline ends. Looked up from germline, CDR1 is SEHNR and CDR2 is FQNEAQ (reference sequence).